Listed below are T cell receptor beta chains from one sample, sequenced in a study of PD-1 blockade in classical Hodgkin lymphoma. Assay: immunoSEQ multiplex PCR; the TCRdb copy retains only in-frame clones and omits some. This table has about 13,000 clones, 80% to 90% appearing once. The source material was peripheral blood mononuclear cells (PBMCs), sampled before the fourth cycle of nivolumab. These TCRs come from a human donor with classical Hodgkin lymphoma. CDR3s include the opening cysteine and the closing phenylalanine or tryptophan. D genes are given only for firm matches. Rows give clone size only sometimes, using once, few, many, or a class for an expanded clone.

j_call: TRBJ2-1
clone_size: .
d_call: .
v_call: TRBV19
cdr3_aa: CASSNRLQGGYNEQFF
cdr3_nt: TGTGCCAGTAGTAACCGCCTGCAAGGGGGGTACAATGAGCAGTTCTTC

j_call: TRBJ2-7
clone_size: .
d_call: .
v_call: TRBV10-3
cdr3_aa: CAISGDTSSYEQYF
cdr3_nt: TGTGCCATCAGTGGGGACACCAGCTCCTACGAGCAGTACTTC

j_call: TRBJ1-2
clone_size: .
d_call: .
v_call: TRBV4-2
cdr3_aa: CASSQGPRGGLYYGYTF
cdr3_nt: TGTGCCAGCAGCCAAGGCCCCCGGGGGGGGCTCTACTATGGCTACACCTTC

j_call: TRBJ2-5
clone_size: .
d_call: .
v_call: TRBV5-6
cdr3_aa: CASSLRVQQETQYF
cdr3_nt: TGTGCCAGCAGCTTGAGGGTCCAGCAAGAGACCCAGTACTTC

j_call: TRBJ2-3
clone_size: few
d_call: .
v_call: TRBV4-3
cdr3_aa: CASSQDWANTDTQYF
cdr3_nt: TGCGCCAGCAGCCAAGATTGGGCGAACACAGATACGCAGTATTTT

j_call: TRBJ2-3
clone_size: .
d_call: .
v_call: TRBV9
cdr3_aa: CASSVGGGAGTDTQYF
cdr3_nt: TGTGCCAGCAGCGTAGGTGGGGGGGCCGGCACAGATACGCAGTATTTT

j_call: TRBJ1-2
clone_size: .
d_call: .
v_call: TRBV30
cdr3_aa: CAWSFKGTPYGYTF
cdr3_nt: TGTGCCTGGAGTTTTAAGGGAACACCCTATGGCTACACCTTC

j_call: TRBJ1-1
clone_size: .
d_call: TRBD1
v_call: TRBV4-1
cdr3_aa: CASSWTGATEAFF
cdr3_nt: TGCGCCAGCAGCTGGACAGGGGCCACTGAAGCTTTCTTT

j_call: TRBJ1-6
clone_size: few
d_call: TRBD1
v_call: TRBV27
cdr3_aa: CASSTGTGVSPLHF
cdr3_nt: TGTGCCAGCAGTACCGGGACAGGGGTCTCACCCCTCCACTTT

j_call: TRBJ2-3
clone_size: .
d_call: .
v_call: TRBV25-1
cdr3_aa: CASSNMQNTDTQYF
cdr3_nt: TGTGCCAGCAGTAATATGCAGAACACAGATACGCAGTATTTT

j_call: TRBJ2-7
clone_size: few
d_call: .
v_call: TRBV14
cdr3_aa: CASSKSTGYEQYF
cdr3_nt: TGTGCCAGCAGCAAGTCGACAGGCTACGAGCAGTACTTC

j_call: TRBJ1-1
clone_size: .
d_call: .
v_call: TRBV30
cdr3_aa: CACPGLGGYTEAFF
cdr3_nt: TGTGCCTGCCCGGGACTAGGGGGTTACACTGAAGCTTTCTTT

j_call: TRBJ2-3
clone_size: .
d_call: .
v_call: TRBV9
cdr3_aa: CASSVGGGPGDTQYF
cdr3_nt: TGTGCCAGCAGCGTAGGAGGGGGGCCGGGAGATACGCAGTATTTT

j_call: TRBJ1-5
clone_size: few
d_call: TRBD1
v_call: TRBV7-8
cdr3_aa: CASSLGQGANQPQHF
cdr3_nt: TGTGCCAGCAGCTTGGGACAGGGGGCCAATCAGCCCCAGCATTTT

j_call: TRBJ2-7
clone_size: .
d_call: TRBD1
v_call: TRBV7-6
cdr3_aa: CASSLQAYDREGGGQYF
cdr3_nt: TGTGCCAGCAGCTTACAAGCCTACGACAGGGAAGGTGGGGGGCAGTACTTC

j_call: TRBJ1-2
clone_size: .
d_call: .
v_call: TRBV9
cdr3_aa: CASRGGGYTF
cdr3_nt: TGTGCCAGCAGGGGTGGTGGCTACACCTTC

j_call: TRBJ1-5
clone_size: .
d_call: TRBD1
v_call: TRBV11-2
cdr3_aa: CASSLRTGLYQPQHF
cdr3_nt: TGTGCCAGCAGCTTGAGGACAGGGTTATACCAGCCCCAGCATTTT

j_call: TRBJ1-1
clone_size: once
d_call: TRBD1
v_call: TRBV28
cdr3_aa: CASSLDTGGTEAFF
cdr3_nt: TGTGCCAGCAGTTTAGATACAGGGGGCACTGAAGCTTTCTTT

j_call: TRBJ2-1
clone_size: .
d_call: TRBD2
v_call: TRBV7-9
cdr3_aa: CASRRRDGGGTEQFF
cdr3_nt: TGTGCCAGCAGACGGAGGGATGGCGGGGGTACTGAGCAGTTCTTC

j_call: TRBJ1-2
clone_size: .
d_call: TRBD1
v_call: TRBV4-3
cdr3_aa: CASSPGTGAGYGYTF
cdr3_nt: TGCGCCAGCAGCCCTGGGACAGGAGCGGGCTATGGCTACACCTTC

j_call: TRBJ2-7
clone_size: medium-sized
d_call: .
v_call: TRBV5-8
cdr3_aa: CASSLWNRADEQYF
cdr3_nt: TGTGCCAGCAGCTTGTGGAACAGGGCCGACGAGCAGTACTTC

j_call: TRBJ2-2
clone_size: .
d_call: TRBD2
v_call: TRBV7-3
cdr3_aa: CASSLSAGGEGTGELFF
cdr3_nt: TGTGCCAGCAGCTTATCGGCGGGAGGCGAGGGCACCGGGGAGCTGTTTTTT

j_call: TRBJ2-2
clone_size: once
d_call: TRBD1
v_call: TRBV7-8
cdr3_aa: CASSTQGAPTGELFF
cdr3_nt: TGTGCCAGCAGCACCCAGGGGGCGCCAACCGGGGAGCTGTTTTTT

j_call: TRBJ2-3
clone_size: .
d_call: TRBD2
v_call: TRBV7-2
cdr3_aa: CASSPRLAGGQDTQYF
cdr3_nt: TGTGCCAGCAGCCCAAGACTAGCGGGGGGGCAAGATACGCAGTATTTT

j_call: TRBJ2-7
clone_size: once
d_call: .
v_call: TRBV6-6
cdr3_aa: CASSYSDAYEQYF
cdr3_nt: TGTGCCAGCAGTTACAGCGATGCCTACGAGCAGTACTTC

j_call: TRBJ2-7
clone_size: .
d_call: .
v_call: TRBV7-8
cdr3_aa: CASSLVGGADYEQYF
cdr3_nt: TGTGCCAGCAGCTTAGTGGGCGGGGCCGACTACGAGCAGTACTTC

j_call: TRBJ2-7
clone_size: .
d_call: TRBD1
v_call: TRBV28
cdr3_aa: CASRGLTGQGPYEQYF
cdr3_nt: TGTGCCAGCAGAGGGCTCACGGGACAGGGCCCCTACGAGCAGTACTTC

j_call: TRBJ2-7
clone_size: medium-sized
d_call: TRBD2
v_call: TRBV19
cdr3_aa: CASKSGGISYEQYF
cdr3_nt: TGTGCCAGTAAAAGCGGGGGGATCTCCTACGAGCAGTACTTC

j_call: TRBJ1-4
clone_size: .
d_call: .
v_call: TRBV5-6
cdr3_aa: CASSFRFGGNEKLFF
cdr3_nt: TGTGCCAGCAGCTTTAGGTTTGGAGGAAATGAAAAACTGTTTTTT

j_call: TRBJ2-2
clone_size: .
d_call: .
v_call: TRBV6-4
cdr3_aa: CASSGQGGTGELFF
cdr3_nt: TGTGCCAGCAGTGGCCAGGGCGGCACCGGGGAGCTGTTTTTT

j_call: TRBJ2-1
clone_size: .
d_call: TRBD1
v_call: TRBV11-1
cdr3_aa: CASSRDSYNEQFF
cdr3_nt: TGTGCCAGCAGCCGGGACAGCTACAATGAGCAGTTCTTC

j_call: TRBJ2-7
clone_size: .
d_call: .
v_call: TRBV13
cdr3_aa: CASSLGHLTYEQYF
cdr3_nt: TGTGCCAGCAGCTTAGGGCACCTTACCTACGAGCAGTACTTC

j_call: TRBJ2-5
clone_size: .
d_call: .
v_call: TRBV9
cdr3_aa: CASSVGGRPQETQYF
cdr3_nt: TGTGCCAGCAGCGTAGGAGGACGGCCGCAAGAGACCCAGTACTTC